Presented here are 28 T cell receptor beta chains from one specimen sequenced in a study of cytomegalovirus exposure and HLA in healthy donors. Primers for the PCR totalled 60 Vbeta and 13 Jbeta. Assay: immunoSEQ multiplex PCR; the TCRdb copy retains only in-frame clones and omits some. The profile covers about 180,000 clones, with around 72% appearing a single time and 2.5% taken by the ten largest. The material sequenced was PBMCs. The receptors stem from a female donor in good health and CMV-seronegative.

The gene calls are TRBV7-2 and TRBJ2-7; D remains ambiguous. CDR1 and CDR2 (germline): SGHTA, FQGNSA. The CDR3 is 15 amino acids. The V end lost 6 bases, the J end lost 7 bases, and 22 bases lay between the germline ends. The CDR3 region is CASRPGGAPMREQYF. CDR3 in DNA: TGTGCCAGCAGACCTGGTGGCGCGCCCATGAGGGAGCAGTACTTC. Full variable domain (outside the CDR3, taken from reference TRBV7-2 and TRBJ2-7): GAGVSQSPSNKVTEKGKDVELRCDPISGHTALYWYRQSLGQGLEFLIYFQGNSAPDKSGLPSDRFSAERTGGSVSTLTIQRTQQEDSAVYLCASRPGGAPMREQYFGPGTRLTVT.

The rearrangement uses TRBV7-9 and TRBJ2-7, with 7 bases lining up with TRBD2. The CDR3 has 14 residues. Trimming took 3 bases from V and 0 from J; bases not matched to a gene: 2. The germline V gene encodes CDR1 SEHNR and CDR2 FQNEAQ (reference sequence). The CDR3 nucleotides read TGTGCCAGCAGCTTCGGCGGGAGCTCCTACGAGCAGTACTTC. This gives the protein CASSFGGSSYEQYF.

The chain couples TRBV10-3 to TRBJ2-1; tentatively, D is TRBD2 (6 bases). Trimming cost V 6 bases and J 5 bases, with 8 bases left between them. CDR3 length: 12 residues. Germline V gene sequence: CDR1 ENHRY, CDR2 SYGVKD. In nucleotides, the CDR3 is TGTGCCATCAGCGGGACTGACAATGAGCAGTTCTTC. It codes for CAISGTDNEQFF.

The gene calls are TRBV5-1 and TRBJ1-1; maybe TRBD1 (5 bases). CDR3 length equals 14 residues. The V gene's germline CDR1 is SGHRS and CDR2 YFSETQ. Trimming took 0 bases from V and 5 from J, leaving 11 bases between them. CDR3 nucleotides: TGCGCCAGCAGCTTGGGCTGGGGGAGGACTGAAGCTTTCTTT. This encodes CASSLGWGRTEAFF.

The sample holds one count of this clone. The rearrangement uses TRBV19 and TRBJ1-5, with D uncertain. The V and J ends lost 1 base and 7 bases respectively, with 11 bases between them. Germline V gene lookup returns CDR1 LNHDA and CDR2 SQIVND (reference sequence). The CDR3 consists of 14 residues. CDR3 sequence reads: CASSIVPRQQPQHF. In nucleotides, the CDR3 is TGTGCCAGTAGTATAGTTCCCAGACAACAGCCCCAGCATTTT.

The chain uses TRBV5-1 and TRBJ2-1; 7 bases map to TRBD2. CDR1 and CDR2 (germline): SGHRS, YFSETQ. There are 14 residues in the CDR3. V shed 2 bases, J shed 6 bases, and the junction held 5 bases outside the gene matches. CDR3 residues: CASSFGGSSNEQFF. The CDR3 region has the DNA TGCGCCAGCAGCTTTGGCGGGAGCAGCAATGAGCAGTTCTTC.

This clone was observed a few times. The rearrangement links TRBV6-4 to TRBJ1-2; maybe TRBD1 (5 bases). CDR1 MRHNA and CDR2 SNTAGT come from the germline V gene. Between the trimmed V and J ends, which lost 5 bases and 2 bases, there was a span of 12 bases. This CDR3 is 14 amino acids long. The CDR3 here is CASSPDGGNYGYTF. DNA of the CDR3: TGTGCCAGCAGTCCGGACGGGGGAAACTATGGCTACACCTTC.

This clone was detected a few times. CDR3 in amino acids: CASRGGTGEKLFF. CDR3 DNA sequence: TGTGCCAGCAGGGGGGGGACGGGTGAAAAACTGTTTTTT. This chain connects TRBV28 to TRBJ1-4, with a possible D match to TRBD1 (5 bases). The CDR3 has 13 residues. The V end was cut by 6 bases, the J end by 7 bases, with 12 bases between. CDR1 and CDR2 (germline): MDHEN, SYDVKM. The full variable domain, completed using reference TRBV28 and TRBJ1-4, is DVKVTQSSRYLVKRTGEKVFLECVQDMDHENMFWYRQDPGLGLRLIYFSYDVKMKEKGDIPEGYSVSREKKERFSLILESASTNQTSMYLCASRGGTGEKLFFGSGTQLSVL.

In its sample, this clone was seen a few times. The chain has TRBV5-5 and TRBJ1-6; D is possibly TRBD1 (6 bases). CDR1 is SGHKS and CDR2 is YYEKEE in the germline V gene (reference sequence). V was shortened by 4 bases and J by 18 bases, with 17 bases between the two germline ends. The CDR3 covers 12 residues. The CDR3 sequence is CASSRQDGETHF. The CDR3 bases are TGTGCCAGCAGCCGACAGGACGGTGAAACCCACTTT.

The rearrangement uses TRBV5-4 and TRBJ2-5; TRBD2 is a possible D gene (6 bases). V lost 2 bases and J 6 bases, leaving 17 bases between the germline ends. Germline V CDR1 and CDR2: SGHNT, YYREEE (reference sequence). The CDR3 loop spans 15 amino acids. CDR3 sequence (DNA): TGTGCCAGCAGCTTAGGAGGGGTCGGCTCACAGACCCAGTACTTC. It is translated as CASSLGGVGSQTQYF. The entire variable domain, with the rest obtained from reference TRBV5-4 and TRBJ2-5, is as follows: ETGVTQSPTHLIKTRGQQVTLRCSSQSGHNTVSWYQQALGQGPQFIFQYYREEENGRGNFPPRFSGLQFPNYSSELNVNALELDDSALYLCASSLGGVGSQTQYFGPGTRLLVL.

The V and J genes are TRBV6-6 and TRBJ1-2, with 8 nucleotides matching TRBD1. The CDR3 extends over 15 amino acids. V dropped 2 bases and J dropped 4; count of bases not matched to a gene: 6. From germline, CDR1 is MNHNY and CDR2 SVGAGI (reference sequence). CDR3 sequence (DNA): TGTGCCAGCAGTTACATCGAGACAGGGGCCTATGGCTACACCTTC. It is translated as CASSYIETGAYGYTF.

The chain is built from TRBV18 and TRBJ2-5; 8 positions match TRBD1. The J segment lost 4 bases and the V segment lost 5 bases, leaving 6 bases of the junction unmatched. The CDR3 sequence is 14 residues long. Germline CDR1 is KGHSH and CDR2 is LQKENI. Here the CDR3 reads CASSGGQVGETQYF. DNA for the CDR3: TGTGCCAGCTCAGGGGGACAGGTCGGAGAGACCCAGTACTTC.

The chain joins TRBV9 to TRBJ2-5; 11 bases map to TRBD1. This CDR3 has 15 amino acids. Per germline, CDR1 SGDLS and CDR2 YYNGEE. With 4 bases clipped from V and 4 bases from J, the junction kept 6 bases outside the gene matches. The CDR3 sequence is CASSPRTGGIETQYF. CDR3 nucleotides: TGTGCCAGCAGCCCTCGGACAGGGGGCATAGAGACCCAGTACTTC.

The CDR3 region is CASSESGGLREAFF. The CDR3 coding sequence is TGTGCCAGCAGTGAATCGGGGGGGCTCCGCGAAGCTTTCTTT. The rearrangement joins TRBV25-1 to TRBJ1-1; maybe TRBD1 (6 bases). V was shortened by 1 base and J by 8 bases, with 14 bases between the two germline ends. The germline V gene encodes CDR1 MGHDK and CDR2 SYGVNS. This CDR3 is 14 amino acids long.

The chain carries TRBV4-3 and TRBJ2-3, with D possibly being TRBD2 (6 bases). CDR3 length: 16 residues. Trimming pared 2 bases from V and 0 bases from J, leaving 12 bases between. CDR1 and CDR2 (germline): LGHNA, YSLEER. CDR3 in amino acids: CASSQTGLGSTDTQYF. The CDR3 region has the DNA TGCGCCAGCAGCCAAACGGGACTTGGAAGCACAGATACGCAGTATTTT.

This clone was counted a few times. CDR3 sequence reads: CASTPLNQPQHF. In DNA, the CDR3 is TGTGCCAGCACGCCACTGAATCAGCCCCAGCATTTT. The chain couples TRBV7-9 to TRBJ1-5; no definite D call. The CDR3 spans 12 residues. The V gene lost 7 bases and the J gene lost 4 bases, with 8 bases spanning the gap. In germline, CDR1 is SEHNR, CDR2 FQNEAQ (reference sequence).

Concerning this clone: Distinct nucleotide sequences in the sample also encode this CDR3. The rearrangement uses TRBV9 and TRBJ1-2, with D possibly matching TRBD1 (6 bases). Germline values: CDR1 SGDLS, CDR2 YYNGEE. V lost 0 bases, J lost 5 bases, and 8 bases lay in between. This CDR3 spans 13 amino acids. CDR3 protein: CASSVGRGYGYTF. The DNA of the CDR3 is TGTGCCAGCAGCGTAGGCAGGGGATATGGCTACACCTTC.

The chain carries TRBV6-6 and TRBJ1-2; D gene unclear. CDR3 length equals 13 residues. Per germline, CDR1 MNHNY and CDR2 SVGAGI (reference sequence). Trimming stripped 5 bases from V and 4 bases from J, with 11 bases between. CDR3 sequence (DNA): TGTGCCAGCAGTATTGAACGGGGCTATGGCTACACCTTC. It codes for CASSIERGYGYTF.

In its sample, this clone was seen once. The rearrangement links TRBV6-5 to TRBJ1-1, with TRBD1 matching 9 bases. The germline CDR1 and CDR2 sequences are MNHEY and SVGAGI. The CDR3 is 14 amino acids. The junction had 5 bases not matched to a gene; V was cut back by 5 bases and J by 4 bases. The CDR3 sequence: CASSPSDRGTEAFF. In nucleotides, the CDR3 is TGTGCCAGCAGTCCCTCGGACAGGGGCACTGAAGCTTTCTTT.

The J gene is TRBJ1-2, the V gene TRBV19, with D perhaps matching TRBD1 (6 bases). This CDR3 contains 15 residues. The germline V and J ends were trimmed by 9 bases and 5 bases, with 22 bases remaining between them. Germline CDR1 LNHDA, CDR2 SQIVND (reference sequence). In nucleotides, the CDR3 is TGTGCCAGCTCCGTTAACAGGGATCCTTTTTATGGCTACACCTTC. Protein: CASSVNRDPFYGYTF.

CDR3 coding DNA: TGTGCCAGCAGCTCCGGGACAATGAACACCGGGGAGCTGTTTTTT. Its protein product is CASSSGTMNTGELFF. The rearrangement uses TRBV5-4 and TRBJ2-2, with a possible D match to TRBD1 (6 bases). Per germline, CDR1 SGHNT and CDR2 YYREEE (reference sequence). Between the trimmed V and J ends, which lost 3 bases and 1 base, there was a span of 10 bases. This CDR3 spans 15 amino acids.

This chain joins TRBV12-1 and TRBJ2-3; the table names TRBD2, a call not compared with the DNA. TRBV12-1 is an annotated pseudogene. The CDR3 spans 14 residues. CDR3 DNA: TGTGCCAGCAGCATGACGCGTCGGGATGGTACGCAGTATTTT. Encoded protein: CASSMTRRDGTQYF.

The chain is built from TRBV7-9 and TRBJ1-1; D gene ambiguous. Between the trimmed V and J ends, which lost 2 bases and 0 bases, there was a span of 7 bases. The CDR3 is 14 amino acids. The germline CDR1 and CDR2 sequences are SEHNR and FQNEAQ (reference sequence). The CDR3 nucleotides are TGTGCCAGCAGCTTAAAACAGATGAACACTGAAGCTTTCTTT. Protein: CASSLKQMNTEAFF.

The J gene is TRBJ2-7, the V gene TRBV2; D perhaps matches TRBD2 (6 bases). V dropped 2 bases and J dropped 9 bases, with 17 bases sitting between them. This CDR3 is 14 amino acids long. Looked up from germline, CDR1 is SNHLY and CDR2 is FYNNEI. CDR3 amino acids: CASSEPRRDPAQYF. The CDR3 DNA follows: TGTGCCAGCAGTGAACCTAGGAGGGACCCGGCGCAGTACTTC.

This rearrangement joins TRBV30 to TRBJ1-1, with D uncertain. The V end was cut by 4 bases, the J end by 1 base, with 7 bases between. The CDR3 runs to 12 residues. CDR1 is GTSNPN and CDR2 is SVGIG in the germline V gene (reference sequence). The CDR3 reads CAWTLRNTEAFF. CDR3 in DNA: TGTGCCTGGACCCTCCGGAACACTGAAGCTTTCTTT.

V usage is TRBV5-8 and J usage is TRBJ2-3, with 15 bases fitting TRBD2. The CDR3 is made up of 17 amino acids. Unmatched junction bases numbered 5, after V lost 4 bases and J lost 2 bases. Per germline, CDR1 SGHTS and CDR2 YDEGEE. CDR3 DNA sequence: TGTGCCAGCAGCGACGGACTAGCGGGGGGGCTCACAGATACGCAGTATTTT. This codes for CASSDGLAGGLTDTQYF. The variable domain in full, completed from reference TRBV5-8 and TRBJ2-3, reads EAGVTQSPTHLIKTRGQQATLRCSPISGHTSVYWYQQALGLGLQFLLWYDEGEERNRGNFPPRFSGRQFPNYSSELNVNALELEDSALYLCASSDGLAGGLTDTQYFGPGTRLTVL.

The chain is built from TRBV11-2 and TRBJ1-2, with D perhaps TRBD1 (6 bases). The CDR3 extends over 14 amino acids. Trimming took 1 base from V and 3 from J, leaving 9 bases between them. Germline CDR1 SGHAT, CDR2 FQNNGV. In DNA form, the CDR3 reads TGTGCCAGCAGCTTAGGGCGGACAGACTATGGCTACACCTTC. It translates to CASSLGRTDYGYTF.

The V and J genes are TRBV30 and TRBJ2-3; D uncertain. Germline V gene sequence: CDR1 GTSNPN, CDR2 SVGIG (reference sequence). The CDR3 consists of 11 residues. Trimming stripped 5 bases from V and 11 bases from J, with 14 bases between. DNA of the CDR3: TGTGCCTGGGAATTGTCTATTGGGCAGTATTTT. Its protein is CAWELSIGQYF.